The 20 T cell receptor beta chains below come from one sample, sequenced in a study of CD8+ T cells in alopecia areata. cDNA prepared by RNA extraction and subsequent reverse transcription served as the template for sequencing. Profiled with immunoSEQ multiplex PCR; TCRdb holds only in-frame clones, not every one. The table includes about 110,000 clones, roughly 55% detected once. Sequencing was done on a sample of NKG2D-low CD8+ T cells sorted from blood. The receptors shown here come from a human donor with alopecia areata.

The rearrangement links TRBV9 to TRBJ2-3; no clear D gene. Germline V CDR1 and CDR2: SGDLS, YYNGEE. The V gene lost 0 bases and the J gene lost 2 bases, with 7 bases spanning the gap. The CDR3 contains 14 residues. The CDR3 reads CASSVEADTDTQYF. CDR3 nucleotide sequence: TGTGCCAGCAGCGTAGAGGCAGACACAGATACGCAGTATTTT.

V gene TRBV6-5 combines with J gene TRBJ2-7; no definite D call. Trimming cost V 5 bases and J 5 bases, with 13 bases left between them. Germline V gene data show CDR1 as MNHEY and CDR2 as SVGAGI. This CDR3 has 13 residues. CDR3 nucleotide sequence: TGTGCCAGCAGTCCCCTAACGTCAGACGAGCAGTACTTC. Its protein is CASSPLTSDEQYF.

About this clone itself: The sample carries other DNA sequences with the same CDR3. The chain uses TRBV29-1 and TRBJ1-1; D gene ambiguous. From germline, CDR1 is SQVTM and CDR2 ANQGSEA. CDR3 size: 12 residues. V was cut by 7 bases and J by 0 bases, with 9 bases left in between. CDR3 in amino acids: CSAGRMNTEAFF. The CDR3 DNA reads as TGCAGCGCAGGACGGATGAACACTGAAGCTTTCTTT.

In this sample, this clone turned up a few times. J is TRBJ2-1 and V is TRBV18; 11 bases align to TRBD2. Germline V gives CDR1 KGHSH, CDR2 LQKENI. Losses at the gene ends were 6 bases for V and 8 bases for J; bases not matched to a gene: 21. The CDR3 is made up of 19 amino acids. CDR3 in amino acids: CASSFIPGTSGSFKDEQFF. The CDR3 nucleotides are TGTGCCAGCTCCTTTATACCTGGTACTAGCGGGAGTTTTAAGGATGAGCAGTTCTTC.

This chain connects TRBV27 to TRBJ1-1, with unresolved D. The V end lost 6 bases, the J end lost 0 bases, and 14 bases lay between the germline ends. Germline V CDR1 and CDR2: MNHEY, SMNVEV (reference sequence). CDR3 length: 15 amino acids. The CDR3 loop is CASRPTRVVNTEAFF. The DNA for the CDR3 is TGTGCCAGCAGGCCAACTAGGGTGGTGAACACTGAAGCTTTCTTT.

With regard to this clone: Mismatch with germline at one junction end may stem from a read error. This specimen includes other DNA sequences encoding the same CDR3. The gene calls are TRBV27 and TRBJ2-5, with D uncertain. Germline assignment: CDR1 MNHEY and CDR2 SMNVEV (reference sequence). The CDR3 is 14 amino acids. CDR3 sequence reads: CASSLSSYQETQYF. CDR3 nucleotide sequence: TGTGCCAGCAGCTTATCCTCGTACCAAGAGACCCAGTACTTC.

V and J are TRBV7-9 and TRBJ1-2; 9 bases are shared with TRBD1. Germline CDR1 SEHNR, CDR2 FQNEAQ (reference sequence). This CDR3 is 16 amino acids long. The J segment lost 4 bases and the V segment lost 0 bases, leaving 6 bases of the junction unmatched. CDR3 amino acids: CASSLAGTGTSYGYTF. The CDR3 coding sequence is TGTGCCAGCAGCTTAGCTGGGACAGGGACCTCCTATGGCTACACCTTC.

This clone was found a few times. The CDR3 spells CASGTISNQPQHF. For the CDR3, the DNA is TGTGCCAGTGGGACGATAAGCAATCAGCCCCAGCATTTT. This rearrangement joins TRBV19 to TRBJ1-5; tentative D call: TRBD1 (5 bases). This CDR3 comprises 13 residues. Trimming pared 8 bases from V and 1 base from J, leaving 9 bases between. The V gene's germline CDR1 is LNHDA and CDR2 SQIVND (reference sequence).

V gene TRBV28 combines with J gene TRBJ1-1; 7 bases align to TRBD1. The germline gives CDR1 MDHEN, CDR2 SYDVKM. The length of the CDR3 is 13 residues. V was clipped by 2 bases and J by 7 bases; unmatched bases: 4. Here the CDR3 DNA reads TGTGCCAGCAGTTTAAGGGGGCATGGTGAAGCTTTCTTT. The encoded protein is CASSLRGHGEAFF.

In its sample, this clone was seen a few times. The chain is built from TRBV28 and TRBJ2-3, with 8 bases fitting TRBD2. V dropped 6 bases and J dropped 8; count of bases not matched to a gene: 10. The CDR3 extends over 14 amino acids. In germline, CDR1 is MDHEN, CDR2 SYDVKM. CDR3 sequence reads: CASSPLGRAGTQYF. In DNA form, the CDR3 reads TGTGCCAGCAGCCCCCTCGGGAGGGCGGGTACGCAGTATTTT.

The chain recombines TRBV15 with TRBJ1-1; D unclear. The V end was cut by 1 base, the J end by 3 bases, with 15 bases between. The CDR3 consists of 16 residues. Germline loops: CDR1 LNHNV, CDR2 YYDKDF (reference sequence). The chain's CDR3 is CATSRVPAWVDTEAFF. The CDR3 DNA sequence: TGTGCCACCAGCAGAGTTCCGGCTTGGGTGGACACTGAAGCTTTCTTT.

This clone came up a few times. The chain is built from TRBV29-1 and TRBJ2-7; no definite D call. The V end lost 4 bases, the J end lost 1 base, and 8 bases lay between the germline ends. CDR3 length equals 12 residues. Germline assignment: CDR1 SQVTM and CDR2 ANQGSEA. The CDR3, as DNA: TGCAGCGTTGGCGGTCGATCCTACGAGCAGTACTTC. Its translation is CSVGGRSYEQYF.

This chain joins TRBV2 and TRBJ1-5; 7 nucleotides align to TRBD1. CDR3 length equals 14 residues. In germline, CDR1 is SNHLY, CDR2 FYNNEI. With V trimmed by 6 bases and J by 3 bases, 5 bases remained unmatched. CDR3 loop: CASSPGGDNQPQHF. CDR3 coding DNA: TGTGCCAGCAGCCCAGGGGGGGACAATCAGCCCCAGCATTTT.

CDR3 loop: CSVASFGELFF. CDR3 DNA sequence: TGCAGCGTTGCGTCCTTCGGGGAGCTGTTTTTT. V and J are TRBV29-1 and TRBJ2-2, with unresolved D. This CDR3 comprises 11 residues. Deletions cut 4 bases from V and 7 bases from J, with 7 bases between. The germline V gene encodes CDR1 SQVTM and CDR2 ANQGSEA.

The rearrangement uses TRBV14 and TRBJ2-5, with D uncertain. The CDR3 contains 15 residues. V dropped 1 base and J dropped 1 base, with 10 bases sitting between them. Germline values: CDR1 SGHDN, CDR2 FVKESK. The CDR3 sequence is CASSQGAFGQETQYF. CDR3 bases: TGTGCCAGCAGCCAAGGCGCCTTTGGCCAAGAGACCCAGTACTTC.

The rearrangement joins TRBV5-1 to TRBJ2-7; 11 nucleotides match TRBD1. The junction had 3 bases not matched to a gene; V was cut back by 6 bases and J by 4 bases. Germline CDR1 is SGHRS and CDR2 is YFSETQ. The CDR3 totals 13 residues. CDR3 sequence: CASTGQGAYEQYF. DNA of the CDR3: TGCGCCAGCACTGGACAGGGGGCTTACGAGCAGTACTTC.

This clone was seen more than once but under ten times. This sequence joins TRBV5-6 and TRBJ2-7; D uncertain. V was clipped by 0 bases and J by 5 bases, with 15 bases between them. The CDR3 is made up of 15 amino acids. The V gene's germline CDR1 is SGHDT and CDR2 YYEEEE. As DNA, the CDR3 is TGTGCCAGCAGCTTGGGGCTAGATTCTCTCCACGAGCAGTACTTC. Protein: CASSLGLDSLHEQYF.

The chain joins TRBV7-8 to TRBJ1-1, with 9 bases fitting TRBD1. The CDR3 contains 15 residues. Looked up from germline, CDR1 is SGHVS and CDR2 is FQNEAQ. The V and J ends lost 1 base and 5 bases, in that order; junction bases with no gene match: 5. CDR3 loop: CASSLDTGGRTEAFF. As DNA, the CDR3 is TGTGCCAGCAGCTTAGATACAGGGGGCCGAACTGAAGCTTTCTTT.

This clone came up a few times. The CDR3 sequence: CASSLPGSGANVLTF. The DNA for the CDR3 is TGCGCCAGCAGCCTTCCGGGATCTGGGGCCAACGTCCTGACTTTC. The V and J genes are TRBV5-1 and TRBJ2-6; weak D call: TRBD2 (5 bases). Germline V gives CDR1 SGHRS, CDR2 YFSETQ. V was trimmed by 4 bases and J by 1 base, leaving 9 bases between them. The CDR3 loop spans 15 amino acids.

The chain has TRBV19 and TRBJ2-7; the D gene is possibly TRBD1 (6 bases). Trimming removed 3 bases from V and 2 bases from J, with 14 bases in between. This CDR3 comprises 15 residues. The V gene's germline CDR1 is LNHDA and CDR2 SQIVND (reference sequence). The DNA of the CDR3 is TGTGCCAGTAGTATGGGGGCTGGCGGCACCTACGAGCAGTACTTC. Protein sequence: CASSMGAGGTYEQYF.